This T cell receptor (beta chain) was observed in a study of human T cells and chemical hapten exposure. Study at large: Largely, small differences in pooled library volume made per-sample TCR yields vary.

TCRdb used MiXCR to reprocess the RACE reads, holding one entry per CDR3 protein. The sample shows approximately 46,000 distinct CDR3 sequences, approximately 10% of them seen only once. Of note for this clonotype: Its antigen is unknown.

Points from the study as a whole: Patch test score was positively correlated with the counts of PT1 expanded TCRs. Relative to control repertoires, expanded TCRs gave rise to significantly more large CDR3 similarity clusters.

Germline V CDR1 and CDR2: SGHRS, YFSETQ. Trimming left V 0 bases short and J 1 base short, with 16 bases between. The CDR3 has 18 residues. The time point here: patch test 2, 6 weeks after DPC sensitization. Sample treatment: therapeutic diphenylcyclopropenone sensitization with weekly scalp DPC. It was unfractionated whole blood from which total RNA was extracted. Sample: whole blood, taken in connection with sensitization to the hapten diphenylcyclopropenone (DPC). The source of this sequence is a woman between 25 and 40 years old with alopecia areata. Some clones in this sample may be carry-over from other donors' samples. The gene calls are TRBV5-1 and TRBJ2-2; the D gene is possibly TRBD1 (6 bases). The CDR3 here is CASSLVSGDSWNTGELFF. The DNA for the CDR3 is TGCGCCAGCAGCTTGGTGTCAGGGGATAGCTGGAACACCGGGGAGCTGTTTTTT.